Following are 17 T cell receptor beta chains from one sample sequenced in a study of tumor-infiltrating lymphocytes in localized non-small cell lung cancer (dated by TCRdb to the early 2020s). Library preparation employed the immunoSEQ multiplex PCR assay. TCRdb mirrors the immuneACCESS table, restricted to in-frame sequences. Some clones are absent from its copies; in checked studies, under half trace to an unresolved V gene, and the reason for the others is unknown. In all, the sample holds more than 9,500 clones, and around 79% of those were seen once. The ten largest clonotypes hold roughly 4.7% of the sample. Sequencing was carried out using lung tumor tissue. Receptor source: a human donor with non-small cell lung cancer.

CDR3 nucleotides: TGTGCCAGTAGTCCCGAAGACTATAGCAATCAGCCCCAGCATTTT. It codes for CASSPEDYSNQPQHF. This chain connects TRBV19 to TRBJ1-5, with no clear D. This CDR3 contains 15 residues. V lost 5 bases, J lost 0 bases, and 11 bases lay in between. CDR1 is LNHDA and CDR2 is SQIVND in the germline V gene (reference sequence).

The chain links TRBV27 to TRBJ2-2; no clear D. The V gene's germline CDR1 is MNHEY and CDR2 SMNVEV (reference sequence). Trimming left V 4 bases short and J 0 bases short, with 18 bases between. This CDR3 is built from 18 residues. The CDR3 region is CASSSYSLGEANTGELFF. In nucleotides, the CDR3 is TGTGCCAGCAGTTCCTATTCCCTAGGAGAAGCGAACACCGGGGAGCTGTTTTTT.

The chain employs TRBV28 and TRBJ2-4; no clear D gene. V was clipped by 3 bases and J by 8 bases, with 8 bases between them. Germline V gene data show CDR1 as MDHEN and CDR2 as SYDVKM. The CDR3 runs to 12 residues. The CDR3 sequence: CASSLHRDIQYF. The CDR3 DNA sequence: TGTGCCAGCAGTTTGCACCGGGACATTCAGTACTTC.

The rearrangement links TRBV11-2 to TRBJ1-2, with 8 bases identical to TRBD1. The germline V gene has CDR1 SGHAT and CDR2 FQNNGV. The CDR3 spans 15 residues. V trimming: 1 base; J trimming: 5 bases; junction bases outside the gene matches: 6. The CDR3 spells CASSLAGGGNYGYTF. The CDR3 region has the DNA TGTGCCAGCAGCTTAGCAGGGGGCGGAAATTATGGCTACACCTTC.

The genes are TRBV6-1 and TRBJ1-5; D gene unclear. Germline V lookup: CDR1 MNHNS, CDR2 SASEGT. Trimming took off 3 bases at V and 0 bases at J, with 3 bases between the two ends. The CDR3 loop spans 13 amino acids. The CDR3 region has the DNA TGTGCCAGCAGTGAGCATAGCAATCAGCCCCAGCATTTT. It yields the protein CASSEHSNQPQHF.

The sample holds a few counts of this clone. The chain recombines TRBV9 with TRBJ1-1; possible D gene TRBD1, 5 bases. The CDR3 has 15 residues. Germline CDR1 and CDR2: SGDLS and YYNGEE. With 4 bases removed from V and 6 bases from J, the gap between germline ends came to 19 bases. The CDR3 protein is CASSPWTKLGAEAFF. The CDR3 region has the DNA TGTGCCAGCAGCCCCTGGACAAAACTAGGGGCTGAAGCTTTCTTT.

The CDR3 region is CASSYDRNSPLHF. CDR3 bases: TGTGCCAGCAGCTACGACAGGAATTCACCCCTCCACTTT. This chain connects TRBV6-1 to TRBJ1-6, with D possibly matching TRBD1 (6 bases). Germline values: CDR1 MNHNS, CDR2 SASEGT. V lost 6 bases and J 7 bases, leaving 10 bases between the germline ends. This CDR3 has 13 amino acids.

The chain uses TRBV28 and TRBJ2-7; D is perhaps TRBD2 (7 bases). The germline V gene encodes CDR1 MDHEN and CDR2 SYDVKM. CDR3 size: 18 residues. V lost 3 bases and J lost 3, with 24 bases in between. CDR3: CASSFGGASGTTIYEQYF. CDR3 DNA: TGTGCCAGCAGTTTTGGGGGGGCTAGCGGAACTACGATCTACGAGCAGTACTTC. The full variable domain, in which reference TRBV28 and TRBJ2-7 provide the parts outside the CDR3, is DVKVTQSSRYLVKRTGEKVFLECVQDMDHENMFWYRQDPGLGLRLIYFSYDVKMKEKGDIPEGYSVSREKKERFSLILESASTNQTSMYLCASSFGGASGTTIYEQYFGPGTRLTVT.

This chain joins TRBV5-1 and TRBJ2-7, with TRBD2 matching over 7 bases. CDR3 size: 14 residues. J lost 6 bases, V lost 4 bases, and 10 bases had no gene match. Germline assignment: CDR1 SGHRS and CDR2 YFSETQ. The CDR3 is CASSEPGLVGEQYV. The CDR3 DNA reads as TGCGCCAGCAGCGAACCTGGACTAGTGGGCGAGCAGTACGTC.

The V call is TRBV5-1, the J call TRBJ2-4; the D is unclear. CDR3 length: 15 amino acids. CDR1 and CDR2 from the germline V gene are SGHRS and YFSETQ. Deletions cut 0 bases from V and 0 bases from J, with 7 bases between. In DNA, the CDR3 is TGCGCCAGCAGCTTGGAAGGGCTAGCCAAAAACATTCAGTACTTC. Protein product: CASSLEGLAKNIQYF.

This sequence joins TRBV18 and TRBJ1-5, with a weak D call TRBD1 (6 bases). CDR1 and CDR2 (germline): KGHSH, LQKENI. Trimming cost V 4 bases and J 0 bases, with 16 bases left between them. The CDR3 contains 17 residues. The CDR3 reads CASSLRVLGASNQPQHF. The CDR3 DNA is TGTGCCAGCTCACTTCGAGTCTTGGGGGCTAGCAATCAGCCCCAGCATTTT.

The sample holds a few counts of this clone. The rearrangement joins TRBV11-2 to TRBJ2-2, with D unresolved. The CDR3 runs 13 residues. V lost 4 bases, J lost 5 bases, and 8 bases lay in between. The germline gives CDR1 SGHAT, CDR2 FQNNGV. CDR3 loop: CASSSLLTGELFF. CDR3 coding DNA: TGTGCCAGCAGCTCCCTCTTGACCGGGGAGCTGTTTTTT.

This clone has only a few counts. The chain employs TRBV13 and TRBJ2-7; 11 bases match TRBD2. This CDR3 is built from 14 residues. Per germline, CDR1 PRHDT and CDR2 FYEKMQ (reference sequence). V dropped 8 bases and J dropped 4; count of bases not matched to a gene: 7. The CDR3 sequence is CASRASGRSYEQYF. Here the CDR3 DNA reads TGTGCCAGCCGAGCTAGCGGGAGGTCTTACGAGCAGTACTTC.

The rearrangement links TRBV14 to TRBJ2-1; D remains unclear. V lost 4 bases and J lost 5, with 3 bases in between. This CDR3 has 11 residues. Per the germline V gene, CDR1 is SGHDN and CDR2 is FVKESK. Written as DNA, the CDR3 is TGTGCCAGCAGCCTAAACAATGAGCAGTTCTTC. Encoded protein: CASSLNNEQFF.

This clone was counted between two and nine times. The CDR3 loop reads CASTGGTEAFF. CDR3 DNA: TGTGCCAGCACAGGGGGCACTGAAGCTTTCTTT. The rearrangement links TRBV7-8 to TRBJ1-1, with TRBD1 identical over 7 bases. The CDR3 is made up of 11 amino acids. Trimming cost V 7 bases and J 4 bases; bases outside gene matches: 0. Germline values: CDR1 SGHVS, CDR2 FQNEAQ.

This chain uses TRBV5-6 with TRBJ2-5; D unresolved. Trimming left V 4 bases short and J 1 base short, with 14 bases between. The CDR3 is 15 residues long. Germline V gene data show CDR1 as SGHDT and CDR2 as YYEEEE. CDR3 DNA: TGTGCCAGCAGCATAGCCACCGGCAGCCAAGAGACCCAGTACTTC. Amino acids: CASSIATGSQETQYF.

The table lists this clone with a count of one. This chain uses TRBV5-1 with TRBJ1-1, with D unclear. The V end lost 0 bases, the J end lost 1 base, and 7 bases lay between the germline ends. The CDR3 contains 14 residues. Germline CDR1 and CDR2: SGHRS and YFSETQ. CDR3 sequence: CASSLGATNTEAFF. The CDR3 region has the DNA TGCGCCAGCAGCTTGGGGGCTACGAACACTGAAGCTTTCTTT.